This TCR beta chain was sequenced in a study of shared clonotypes between healthy human individuals. TCRdb keeps only in-frame clones here, not all; method: immunoSEQ multiplex PCR. The sample carries about 230,000 clones, over 50% recorded once. Study-wide points: In the sorted subsets, rarefaction showed sequencing was incomplete despite large depth. Estimated clonotype richness was generally higher in naive than memory subsets. A handful of donors showed sharing of roughly 5% of naive CD4 clonotypes.

On this clone itself: Its cognate antigen is unknown.

This sequence was found in a young man in good health. The specimen was memory CD4+ T cells sorted from blood. Indicated subset: CD45RA-negative fraction.

The CDR3 spells CASSVKPPVSGANVLTF. In DNA, the CDR3 is TGTGCCAGCAGTGTAAAGCCACCCGTCTCTGGGGCCAACGTCCTGACTTTC. The chain joins TRBV2 to TRBJ2-6; D remains ambiguous. CDR3 length: 17 residues. The germline CDR1 and CDR2 sequences are SNHLY and FYNNEI. Between the trimmed V and J ends, which lost 4 bases and 0 bases, there was a span of 13 bases.